The rows below give T cell receptor beta chains drawn from one sample of a study of human T cells and chemical hapten exposure. TCRdb used MiXCR to reprocess the RACE reads, holding one entry per CDR3 protein. The sample lists some 380,000 distinct CDR3 sequences; approximately 5.1% were seen once. The sequencing used whole blood, collected in connection with sensitization to the hapten diphenylcyclopropenone (DPC). These receptors were obtained from a woman aged 45-65 years with alopecia areata. Some clones in this sample may be carry-over from other donors' samples. CDR3s include the opening cysteine and the closing phenylalanine or tryptophan. The D gene is left open where the match is weak. A row's size may be missing; if present it is once, few, many or a size class.

v_call	clone_size	d_call	j_call	cdr3_nt	cdr3_aa
TRBV7-2	few	TRBD2	TRBJ2-2	TGTGCCAGCAGCTCCGGTACCGGGACTAGCGGGGGGCCTTCGAACACCGGGGAGCTGTTTTTT	CASSSGTGTSGGPSNTGELFF
TRBV11-2	few	TRBD2	TRBJ2-1	TGTGCCAGCAGCTCCCCCCTACTAGCGGGGAGTCGAGATGAGCAGTTCTTC	CASSSPLLAGSRDEQFF
TRBV12-3/TRBV12-4	many	TRBD2	TRBJ2-7	TGTGCCAGCAGCCTGAAGACTAGCGGGAGCTCCTACGAGCAGTACTTC	CASSLKTSGSSYEQYF
TRBV10-3	many	TRBD2	TRBJ2-3	TGTGCCATCACTAAATCTAGCGGGAGAGTTAGCACAGATACGCAGTATTTT	CAITKSSGRVSTDTQYF
TRBV6-1	many	TRBD1	TRBJ1-5	TGTGCCAGCAGTGGATCGGGACAGGGGGTCAGCCCCCAGCATTTT	CASSGSGQGVSPQHF
TRBV29-1	NA	NA	TRBJ2-3	TGCAGCGTCCCGTCCAGGGCTAGCAATCAGCCCCAGTATTTT	CSVPSRASNQPQYF
TRBV4-1	few	NA	TRBJ2-1	TGCGCCAGCAGCCCATGGACAGTCAACAATGAGCAGTTCTTC	CASSPWTVNNEQFF
TRBV2	NA	NA	TRBJ2-3	TGTGCCAGCAAGGTCAGGTGGTCAGATACGCAGTATTTT	CASKVRWSDTQYF
TRBV12-3/TRBV12-4	NA	TRBD2	TRBJ2-6	TGTGCCAGCAGTTTGGCGGGAGGGACCTCTGGGGCCAACGTCCTGACTTTC	CASSLAGGTSGANVLTF
TRBV6-5	many	NA	TRBJ1-5	TGTGCCAGCAGGGGATGGGGGGCGAATCAGCCCCAGCATTTT	CASRGWGANQPQHF
TRBV4-2	NA	NA	TRBJ2-7	TGTGCCAGCAGCCAAGATCTACAGAGCTCCTACGAGCAGTACTTC	CASSQDLQSSYEQYF
TRBV20-1	few	NA	TRBJ1-5	TGCAGTGCTAGAGGGTCCCGGGACGGTGTTAGCAATCAGCCCCAGCATTTT	CSARGSRDGVSNQPQHF
TRBV6-2/TRBV6-3	many	NA	TRBJ2-6	TGTGCCAGCACCGTAGGGCGGAACTCTGGGGCCAACGTCCTGACTTTC	CASTVGRNSGANVLTF
TRBV5-1	many	NA	TRBJ2-3	TGCGCCAGCAGCGGAGGGGGAGTCATAGATACGCAGTATTTT	CASSGGGVIDTQYF
TRBV29-1	NA	TRBD1	TRBJ2-1	TGCAGCGCCGGGACAGGGGGGGATGAGCAGTTCTTC	CSAGTGGDEQFF
TRBV5-1	NA	TRBD1	TRBJ1-1	TGCGCCAGCAGCTTCGGACAGGGGGCAGTGGACACTGAAGCTTTCTTT	CASSFGQGAVDTEAFF
TRBV27	many	NA	TRBJ2-1	TGTGCCGTGGCCCGGGGGAACTCCTACAATGAGCAGTTCTTC	CAVARGNSYNEQFF
TRBV7-9	few	NA	TRBJ1-6	TGTGCCAGCAGTTCCCCCCCCGGACGGGGACTGCATAATTCACCCCTCCACTTT	CASSSPPGRGLHNSPLHF
TRBV5-6	few	NA	TRBJ1-5	TGTGCCAGCAGCCATTGGGGGGCTGGGGGTCAGCCCCAGCATTTT	CASSHWGAGGQPQHF
TRBV29-1	NA	NA	TRBJ2-5	TGCAGTTTCTTAAGAAGGGGGGTTACGGAGACCCAGTACTTC	CSFLRRGVTETQYF
TRBV9	NA	NA	TRBJ1-6	TGTGCCAGCAGCGGGGGTCCCGGTGGTTCACCCCTCCACTTT	CASSGGPGGSPLHF
TRBV27	NA	NA	TRBJ2-3	TGTGCCAGCAGTTTATCGAAGGGCAGGGGGGGAGATACGCAGTATTTT	CASSLSKGRGGDTQYF
TRBV6-2/TRBV6-3	NA	NA	TRBJ1-1	TGTGCCAGCAGTACACTCAACAGGCGGGCTGAAGCTTTCTTT	CASSTLNRRAEAFF
TRBV5-1	NA	NA	TRBJ1-1	TGCGCCAGCAGCGCCACGCCATTGAACACTGAAGCTTTCTTT	CASSATPLNTEAFF
TRBV9	many	NA	TRBJ2-2	TGTGCCAGCAGCGTAGGATCCAGCACCGGGGAGCTGTTTTTT	CASSVGSSTGELFF
TRBV28	few	TRBD2	TRBJ2-3	TGTGCCAGCAGTCCGAGCGGGAGAGCCACAGATACGCAGTATTTT	CASSPSGRATDTQYF
TRBV7-2	NA	NA	TRBJ2-7	TGTGCCAGCAGCCCCCGATTCGGTGAGCAGTACTTC	CASSPRFGEQYF
TRBV10-1	many	TRBD1	TRBJ2-3	TGCGCCAGCAGTCCCGGGGCGGGACAGGGAGAAGATACGCAGTATTTT	CASSPGAGQGEDTQYF
TRBV4-2	many	TRBD1	TRBJ1-1	TGTGCCAGCAGCCCCGTGACCGGGACAGGAGACACTGAAGCTTTCTTT	CASSPVTGTGDTEAFF